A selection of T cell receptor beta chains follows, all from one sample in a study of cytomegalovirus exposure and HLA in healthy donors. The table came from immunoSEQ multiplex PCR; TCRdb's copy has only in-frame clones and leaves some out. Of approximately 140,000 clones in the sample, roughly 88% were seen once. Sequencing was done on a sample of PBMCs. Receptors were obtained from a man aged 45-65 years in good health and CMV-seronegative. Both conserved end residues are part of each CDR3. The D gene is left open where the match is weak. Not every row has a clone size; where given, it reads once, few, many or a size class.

CDR3nt: TGTGCCAGCAGCCAAGTCATGAGCGGGAAAGAGACCCAGTACTTC
CDR3aa: CASSQVMSGKETQYF
d_gene: TRBD2
j_gene: TRBJ2-5
abundance: once
v_gene: TRBV4-2

CDR3nt: TGTGCCATCAGTGAGGGTGCCGGCGGAGATACGCAGTATTTT
CDR3aa: CAISEGAGGDTQYF
d_gene: -
j_gene: TRBJ2-3
abundance: few
v_gene: TRBV10-3

CDR3nt: TGTGCCAGCTCAAAAAGTCAGGGCAGTGTTCAGCCCCAGCATTTT
CDR3aa: CASSKSQGSVQPQHF
d_gene: -
j_gene: TRBJ1-5
abundance: few
v_gene: TRBV18

CDR3nt: TGTGCCAGCAGCGTAGGGGGGGGCCGTGAGACCCAGTACTTC
CDR3aa: CASSVGGGRETQYF
d_gene: -
j_gene: TRBJ2-5
abundance: -
v_gene: TRBV9

CDR3nt: TGTGCCAGCAGCTTAAACCCGGGGGGGGTAGAGACCCAGTACTTC
CDR3aa: CASSLNPGGVETQYF
d_gene: TRBD2
j_gene: TRBJ2-5
abundance: -
v_gene: TRBV11-3

CDR3nt: TGTGCCAGTACCCTCCCGGGAAAGGTAGAGCAGCCCCAGCATTTT
CDR3aa: CASTLPGKVEQPQHF
d_gene: -
j_gene: TRBJ1-5
abundance: -
v_gene: TRBV19

CDR3nt: TGTGCCAGCAGCCCAGCGACCGTCGGACTAGCGTACAATGAGCAGTTCTTC
CDR3aa: CASSPATVGLAYNEQFF
d_gene: TRBD2
j_gene: TRBJ2-1
abundance: -
v_gene: TRBV7-2

CDR3nt: TGCGCCAGCAGCGGGGACACGAGGGGCTCTGGGGCCAACGTCCTGACTTTC
CDR3aa: CASSGDTRGSGANVLTF
d_gene: -
j_gene: TRBJ2-6
abundance: -
v_gene: TRBV5-1

CDR3nt: TGTGCCAGCAGCTTAATGGCTAGCGGGGGATTCTATGGCACAGATACGCAGTATTTT
CDR3aa: CASSLMASGGFYGTDTQYF
d_gene: TRBD2
j_gene: TRBJ2-3
abundance: -
v_gene: TRBV7-2

CDR3nt: TGTGCCAGCAGTCCCAATCGGCCCTATAGAAGGACAGGGGGCGGGAGTAACTATGGCTACACCTTC
CDR3aa: CASSPNRPYRRTGGGSNYGYTF
d_gene: TRBD1
j_gene: TRBJ1-2
abundance: -
v_gene: TRBV2

CDR3nt: TGCGCCAGCAGCTTGGAAGTAGGGGTTAACTATGGCTACACCTTC
CDR3aa: CASSLEVGVNYGYTF
d_gene: -
j_gene: TRBJ1-2
abundance: -
v_gene: TRBV5-1

CDR3nt: TGTGCCAGCTTCCTGAGCAGGGGGAGCTCCTACAATGAGCAGTTCTTC
CDR3aa: CASFLSRGSSYNEQFF
d_gene: TRBD1
j_gene: TRBJ2-1
abundance: -
v_gene: TRBV18

CDR3nt: TGCGCCAGCAGCCAAGGGGGGACAGGCTGGGAGACCCAGTACTTC
CDR3aa: CASSQGGTGWETQYF
d_gene: TRBD1
j_gene: TRBJ2-5
abundance: -
v_gene: TRBV4-1

CDR3nt: TGTGCCAGCAGCTCCTGGGTGGGGAGTGGAAACACCATATATTTT
CDR3aa: CASSSWVGSGNTIYF
d_gene: -
j_gene: TRBJ1-3
abundance: -
v_gene: TRBV6-5

CDR3nt: TGCGCCAGCAGCTTGGGAGCGCAGGGGAACGAGCAGTACTTC
CDR3aa: CASSLGAQGNEQYF
d_gene: -
j_gene: TRBJ2-7
abundance: -
v_gene: TRBV5-1

CDR3nt: TGTGCCAGCAGCCCTCACCCCGCAGGAGGCTACACCTTC
CDR3aa: CASSPHPAGGYTF
d_gene: -
j_gene: TRBJ1-2
abundance: -
v_gene: TRBV4-2

CDR3nt: TGCGCCAGCAGCCAGGGGACAGGCGGCGATGAGCAGTTCTTC
CDR3aa: CASSQGTGGDEQFF
d_gene: TRBD1
j_gene: TRBJ2-1
abundance: -
v_gene: TRBV4-1

CDR3nt: TGTGCCAGCAGCTACGGACAGGATCAACCGGCTTTCTTT
CDR3aa: CASSYGQDQPAFF
d_gene: TRBD1
j_gene: TRBJ1-1
abundance: -
v_gene: TRBV2

CDR3nt: TGTGCCAGCAGCCTTGACAGGGTTGTAGAGACCCAGTACTTC
CDR3aa: CASSLDRVVETQYF
d_gene: TRBD1
j_gene: TRBJ2-5
abundance: -
v_gene: TRBV14

CDR3nt: TGTGCCAGCAGCGGCGGGACAGGGGTTAACTACGAGCAGTACTTC
CDR3aa: CASSGGTGVNYEQYF
d_gene: TRBD1
j_gene: TRBJ2-7
abundance: -
v_gene: TRBV7-8

CDR3nt: TGTGCCAGCAGCGGGACAGGGTCAAATTCACCCCTCCACTTT
CDR3aa: CASSGTGSNSPLHF
d_gene: TRBD1
j_gene: TRBJ1-6
abundance: -
v_gene: TRBV9

CDR3nt: TGTGCCAGCAGTTGGGGGGGAGATAATTCACCCCTCCACTTT
CDR3aa: CASSWGGDNSPLHF
d_gene: -
j_gene: TRBJ1-6
abundance: -
v_gene: TRBV27

CDR3nt: TGTGCCAGCAGCCTAGACGGGGGGAACACTGAAGCTTTCTTT
CDR3aa: CASSLDGGNTEAFF
d_gene: -
j_gene: TRBJ1-1
abundance: -
v_gene: TRBV7-3